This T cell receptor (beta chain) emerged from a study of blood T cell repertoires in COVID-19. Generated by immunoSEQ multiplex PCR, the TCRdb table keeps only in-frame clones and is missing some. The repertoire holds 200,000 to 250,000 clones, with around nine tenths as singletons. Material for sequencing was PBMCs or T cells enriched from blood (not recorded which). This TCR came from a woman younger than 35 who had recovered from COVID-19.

CDR3 protein: CASSTGGNQPQHF. The CDR3 nucleotides read TGTGCCAGCAGCACAGGGGGCAATCAGCCCCAGCATTTT. The chain has TRBV3-1 (or the pseudogene TRBV3-2) and TRBJ1-5, with 7 bases lining up with TRBD1. The CDR3 totals 13 residues. With V trimmed by 5 bases and J by 2 bases, 0 bases remained unmatched. The V gene's germline CDR1 is LGHDT and CDR2 YNNKEL (reference sequence).